The 31 T cell receptor beta chains below were found in one sample sequenced in a study of shared clonotypes between healthy human individuals. This table comes from immunoSEQ multiplex PCR, and its TCRdb copy is limited to in-frame clones, with some not included. Of some 980,000 clones in the sample, 76% were seen once. Sample: memory CD4+ T cells sorted from blood. Subset: CD45RA-negative fraction. These TCRs come from a man younger than 30 in good health.

The V gene is TRBV7-3, the J gene TRBJ1-6; D not certain. V dropped 3 bases and J dropped 10 bases, with 10 bases sitting between them. In germline, CDR1 is SGHTA, CDR2 FQGTGA. This CDR3 contains 13 residues. The chain's CDR3 is CASSLGLGSPLHF. The CDR3 DNA is TGTGCCAGCAGCTTGGGGTTAGGATCACCCCTCCACTTT.

This clone was detected a few times. This sample also contains other DNA sequences that code for the same CDR3. V usage is TRBV30 and J usage is TRBJ1-1; 7 positions match TRBD1. CDR3 length: 13 amino acids. Trimming removed 4 bases from V and 5 bases from J; junction bases left unmatched: 7. Germline V CDR1 and CDR2: GTSNPN, SVGIG (reference sequence). The CDR3 DNA reads as TGTGCCTGGAACAGACAGGGTGGTACTGAAGCTTTCTTT. Translation: CAWNRQGGTEAFF. Filled out from reference TRBV30 and TRBJ1-1, the complete variable domain reads SQTIHQWPATLVQPVGSPLSLECTVEGTSNPNLYWYRQAAGRGLQLLFYSVGIGQISSEVPQNLSASRPQDRQFILSSKKLLLSDSGFYLCAWNRQGGTEAFFGQGTRLTVV.

The CDR3 coding sequence is TGTGCCAGTAACCGGGGGCGCATGAACACTGAAGCTTTCTTT. This gives the protein CASNRGRMNTEAFF. The chain couples TRBV19 to TRBJ1-1; maybe TRBD1 (6 bases). CDR3 length: 14 amino acids. Trimming removed 7 bases at V and 0 bases at J, with 12 bases between. Germline CDR1 reads LNHDA; CDR2 reads SQIVND (reference sequence).

This clone has a single count. This chain uses TRBV25-1 with TRBJ1-2; D gene unclear. The CDR3 has 12 residues. Between the trimmed V and J ends, which lost 3 bases and 3 bases, there was a span of 5 bases. Germline lookup yields CDR1 MGHDK and CDR2 SYGVNS. This CDR3 is CASSDGYYGYTF. The CDR3 DNA follows: TGTGCCAGCAGTGACGGTTACTATGGCTACACCTTC.

The CDR3 nucleotides are TGCGCCAGCAGCTTGGGGACAGGGGCTTCCACCGGGGAGCTGTTTTTT. Its protein product is CASSLGTGASTGELFF. This chain links TRBV5-1 with TRBJ2-2, with 9 positions matching TRBD1. J gave up 4 bases and V 0 bases, and 4 bases lay outside the gene matches. CDR1 SGHRS and CDR2 YFSETQ come from the germline V gene. CDR3 size: 16 residues.

The chain combines TRBV19 with TRBJ2-3; D remains ambiguous. Germline CDR1 is LNHDA and CDR2 is SQIVND (reference sequence). Trimming took off 5 bases at V and 0 bases at J, with 6 bases between the two ends. The CDR3 contains 13 residues. CDR3 coding DNA: TGTGCCAGTAGTCCCCCTAGCACAGATACGCAGTATTTT. Translating gives CASSPPSTDTQYF.

This clone was observed a single time. The rearrangement uses TRBV5-1 and TRBJ1-1; weak D call: TRBD1 (6 bases). Germline CDR1 and CDR2: SGHRS and YFSETQ. Deletions cut 4 bases from V and 1 base from J, with 23 bases between. This CDR3 region has 18 residues. Here the CDR3 DNA reads TGCGCCAGCAGCATCCCGGGGGCGGGTGCCCCATCGAACACTGAAGCTTTCTTT. Residues: CASSIPGAGAPSNTEAFF. The full variable domain, completed using reference TRBV5-1 and TRBJ1-1, is KAGVTQTPRYLIKTRGQQVTLSCSPISGHRSVSWYQQTPGQGLQFLFEYFSETQRNKGNFPGRFSGRQFSNSRSEMNVSTLELGDSALYLCASSIPGAGAPSNTEAFFGQGTRLTVV.

On this clone: No DNA is shown, since the ends of the CDR3 on it are uncertain; the CDR3 is the one TCRdb lists. The J gene is TRBJ2-7, the V gene TRBV7-9. Germline CDR1 is SEHNR and CDR2 is FQNEAQ (reference sequence). The CDR3 sequence runs 17 residues, both termini included. This CDR3 is CASSPGEQYFGPIVQYF.

The chain employs TRBV4-2 and TRBJ2-4; 12 bases align to TRBD2. Germline assignment: CDR1 LGHNA and CDR2 YNFKEQ. This CDR3 comprises 16 residues. V was clipped by 3 bases and J by 6 bases; unmatched bases: 6. The CDR3: CASSQGLAGPGNIQYF. CDR3 nucleotide sequence: TGTGCCAGCAGCCAGGGACTAGCGGGCCCGGGAAACATTCAGTACTTC.

Ten or more counts support this clone. This chain joins TRBV4-3 and TRBJ1-4; TRBD1 aligns across 7 bases. Germline loops: CDR1 LGHNA, CDR2 YSLEER. The V and J ends lost 1 base and 8 bases, in that order; junction bases with no gene match: 7. CDR3 length equals 15 residues. The CDR3 here is CASSQATGASEKLFF. The CDR3 DNA sequence: TGCGCCAGCAGCCAAGCCACAGGGGCGAGCGAAAAACTGTTTTTT.

To note about this clone: Sequence at one end of the junction differs from germline and may be a read error. The DNA of the CDR3 is TGTGCCTGGAGTGTACTTGAGGAGCGGTTT. Its translation: CAWSVLEERF. The chain links TRBV30 to TRBJ1-1; D not resolved. Germline CDR1 GTSNPN, CDR2 SVGIG (reference sequence). The CDR3 has 10 residues.

The chain employs TRBV5-1 and TRBJ2-1, with a possible D match to TRBD2 (6 bases). The CDR3 has 16 amino acids. Per germline, CDR1 SGHRS and CDR2 YFSETQ. Trimming pared 4 bases from V and 1 base from J, leaving 15 bases between. The CDR3 spells CASSQVAVGSYNEQFF. Written as DNA, the CDR3 is TGCGCCAGCAGCCAGGTAGCGGTAGGGTCCTACAATGAGCAGTTCTTC. Full variable domain (missing parts from reference TRBV5-1 and TRBJ2-1): KAGVTQTPRYLIKTRGQQVTLSCSPISGHRSVSWYQQTPGQGLQFLFEYFSETQRNKGNFPGRFSGRQFSNSRSEMNVSTLELGDSALYLCASSQVAVGSYNEQFFGPGTRLTVL.

The chain has TRBV18 and TRBJ1-2, with a weak D call TRBD1 (5 bases). V lost 5 bases and J lost 3, with 13 bases in between. The CDR3 spans 14 residues. Germline V gene lookup returns CDR1 KGHSH and CDR2 LQKENI. CDR3 in amino acids: CASSLPGTDYGYTF. CDR3 sequence (DNA): TGTGCCAGCTCATTACCCGGGACGGACTATGGCTACACCTTC.

V usage is TRBV19 and J usage is TRBJ1-1, with D unresolved. Germline V gene sequence: CDR1 LNHDA, CDR2 SQIVND (reference sequence). CDR3 size: 12 residues. The germline V and J ends were trimmed by 10 bases and 3 bases, with 12 bases remaining between them. CDR3 in DNA: TGTGCCACCACTCGGAGATACACTGAAGCTTTCTTT. Amino acids: CATTRRYTEAFF.

This rearrangement joins TRBV19 to TRBJ2-5; 7 nucleotides align to TRBD2. The germline V gene encodes CDR1 LNHDA and CDR2 SQIVND (reference sequence). V dropped 6 bases and J dropped 7; count of bases not matched to a gene: 14. The CDR3 contains 15 residues. The CDR3 loop reads CASSREAGSFGTQYF. CDR3 nucleotide sequence: TGTGCCAGTAGCAGAGAAGCGGGATCGTTTGGGACCCAGTACTTC.

The chain carries TRBV19 and TRBJ2-3; D unclear. Between the trimmed V and J ends, which lost 2 bases and 1 base, there was a span of 7 bases. The CDR3 spans 14 residues. CDR1 is LNHDA, CDR2 SQIVND, per germline (reference sequence). The DNA of the CDR3 is TGTGCCAGTAGTATACGGACCCGCACAGATACGCAGTATTTT. It yields the protein CASSIRTRTDTQYF. Full variable domain (outside the CDR3, taken from reference TRBV19 and TRBJ2-3): DGGITQSPKYLFRKEGQNVTLSCEQNLNHDAMYWYRQDPGQGLRLIYYSQIVNDFQKGDIAEGYSVSREKKESFPLTVTSAQKNPTAFYLCASSIRTRTDTQYFGPGTRLTVL.

Here the CDR3 reads CASSFGEGREAFF. The CDR3, as DNA: TGTGCCAGCAGCTTTGGGGAGGGAAGGGAAGCTTTCTTT. The V and J genes are TRBV11-1 and TRBJ1-1; D unresolved. Germline assignment: CDR1 SGHAT and CDR2 FQDESV (reference sequence). This CDR3 is 13 amino acids long. V was cut by 3 bases and J by 8 bases, with 13 bases left in between.

The rearrangement joins TRBV6-1 to TRBJ1-2; tentatively, D is TRBD1 (6 bases). Per germline, CDR1 MNHNS and CDR2 SASEGT. V was shortened by 2 bases and J by 2 bases, with 9 bases between the two germline ends. CDR3 length: 14 residues. DNA for the CDR3: TGTGCCAGCAGTGAAAGGGGGGAGAACTATGGCTACACCTTC. Its protein product is CASSERGENYGYTF.

The chain is built from TRBV19 and TRBJ1-5; D remains ambiguous. V dropped 9 bases and J dropped 0 bases, with 9 bases sitting between them. Germline lookup yields CDR1 LNHDA and CDR2 SQIVND (reference sequence). The CDR3 extends over 13 amino acids. The DNA of the CDR3 is TGTGCCAGCGCCGAGTATAGCAATCAGCCCCAGCATTTT. It is translated as CASAEYSNQPQHF.

The rearrangement links TRBV7-8 to TRBJ2-2; D tentatively fits TRBD1 or TRBD2 (5 bases each). The CDR3 sequence is 13 residues long. Germline CDR1 SGHVS, CDR2 FQNEAQ. V was pared by 5 bases and J by 6 bases, with 10 bases between. The CDR3 nucleotides read TGTGCCAGCAGCACAGGAGGATCCGGGGAGCTGTTTTTT. It encodes CASSTGGSGELFF.

The DNA of the CDR3 is TGCGCCAGCTGGAAGGGGGGTTTTTACAATGAGCAGTTCTTC. Amino acids: CASWKGGFYNEQFF. V gene TRBV5-1 combines with J gene TRBJ2-1; D could derive from TRBD1 or TRBD2 (6 bases each). The germline CDR1 and CDR2 sequences are SGHRS and YFSETQ. Trimming removed 7 bases at V and 4 bases at J, with 15 bases between. This CDR3 is built from 14 residues. The whole variable domain, remainder taken from reference TRBV5-1 and TRBJ2-1, is KAGVTQTPRYLIKTRGQQVTLSCSPISGHRSVSWYQQTPGQGLQFLFEYFSETQRNKGNFPGRFSGRQFSNSRSEMNVSTLELGDSALYLCASWKGGFYNEQFFGPGTRLTVL.

This chain links TRBV27 with TRBJ1-1; D is uncertain. The CDR3 length is 14 residues. The germline gives CDR1 MNHEY, CDR2 SMNVEV (reference sequence). The V end lost 2 bases, the J end lost 0 bases, and 7 bases lay between the germline ends. CDR3: CASSLGNLNTEAFF. In DNA form, the CDR3 reads TGTGCCAGCAGTTTAGGGAACCTGAACACTGAAGCTTTCTTT.

The chain links TRBV30 to TRBJ1-6, with no clear D. CDR3 length: 13 amino acids. CDR1 is GTSNPN and CDR2 is SVGIG in the germline V gene (reference sequence). V was clipped by 0 bases and J by 7 bases, with 7 bases between them. The CDR3 coding sequence is TGTGCCTGGAGTGTATCGGCGAATTCACCCCTCCACTTT. It specifies CAWSVSANSPLHF.

This clone was seen just once. The same CDR3 also results from other DNA sequences found in this sample. The chain carries TRBV30 and TRBJ1-2; no reliable D call. The CDR3 covers 11 residues. CDR1 GTSNPN and CDR2 SVGIG come from the germline V gene (reference sequence). Trimming removed 0 bases at V and 5 bases at J, with 4 bases between. CDR3 in DNA: TGTGCCTGGAGTGTAAATTATGGCTACACCTTC. It encodes CAWSVNYGYTF.

The V gene is TRBV25-1, the J gene TRBJ1-3, with D possibly matching TRBD1 (6 bases). Germline assignment: CDR1 MGHDK and CDR2 SYGVNS. Trimming removed 4 bases from V and 4 bases from J, with 11 bases in between. This CDR3 is built from 14 residues. The CDR3, as DNA: TGTGCCAGCAGTGTGGGGGGCCGGGGAAACACCATATATTTT. It encodes CASSVGGRGNTIYF.

This clone was counted a single time. The chain is built from TRBV28 and TRBJ2-7; 10 positions agree with TRBD1. The CDR3 has 14 amino acids. Trimming removed 7 bases from V and 2 bases from J; junction bases left unmatched: 5. Germline values: CDR1 MDHEN, CDR2 SYDVKM. CDR3 amino acids: CASTDRGLTYEQYF. In nucleotides, the CDR3 is TGTGCCAGCACAGACAGGGGGCTAACCTACGAGCAGTACTTC.

This sequence joins TRBV2 and TRBJ2-1, with D perhaps TRBD1 or TRBD2 (5 bases each). Germline V CDR1 and CDR2: SNHLY, FYNNEI. CDR3 length: 12 residues. V shed 3 bases and J shed 7 bases, with 7 bases lying between them. In DNA form, the CDR3 reads TGTGCCAGCAGTGAGGGGGTAAATGAGCAGTTCTTC. As protein: CASSEGVNEQFF.

The V call is TRBV5-1, the J call TRBJ2-4; possibly TRBD1 for D (7 bases). The CDR3 consists of 16 residues. Trimming stripped 5 bases from V and 3 bases from J, with 18 bases between. Looked up from germline, CDR1 is SGHRS and CDR2 is YFSETQ. This CDR3 is CASRGQGVSGKNIQYF. The CDR3 bases are TGCGCCAGCAGAGGGCAGGGGGTTAGCGGCAAAAACATTCAGTACTTC. Combining the CDR3 with reference TRBV5-1 and TRBJ2-4 gives the whole variable domain KAGVTQTPRYLIKTRGQQVTLSCSPISGHRSVSWYQQTPGQGLQFLFEYFSETQRNKGNFPGRFSGRQFSNSRSEMNVSTLELGDSALYLCASRGQGVSGKNIQYFGAGTRLSVL.

This clone was counted only a few times. The chain recombines TRBV5-4 with TRBJ2-7, with 9 bases identical to TRBD1. V shed 0 bases, J shed 4 bases, and the junction held 5 bases outside the gene matches. Germline V CDR1 and CDR2: SGHNT, YYREEE (reference sequence). The CDR3 is 15 amino acids. In nucleotides, the CDR3 is TGTGCCAGCAGCTTGGCAGGGACAGGGACATACGAGCAGTACTTC. This translates into CASSLAGTGTYEQYF.

The J gene is TRBJ2-7, the V gene TRBV28, with 14 positions matching TRBD2. From germline, CDR1 is MDHEN and CDR2 SYDVKM. This CDR3 has 15 amino acids. The junction had 5 bases not matched to a gene; V was cut back by 10 bases and J by 0 bases. In nucleotides, the CDR3 is TGTGCCACGGGACTAGCGGGGGTCCTCTCCTACGAGCAGTACTTC. Amino acid sequence: CATGLAGVLSYEQYF. Drawing the rest from reference TRBV28 and TRBJ2-7, the complete variable domain is DVKVTQSSRYLVKRTGEKVFLECVQDMDHENMFWYRQDPGLGLRLIYFSYDVKMKEKGDIPEGYSVSREKKERFSLILESASTNQTSMYLCATGLAGVLSYEQYFGPGTRLTVT.

In this sample, this clone turned up a few times. The chain employs TRBV6-6 and TRBJ1-1, with D possibly matching TRBD1 (5 bases). V lost 0 bases and J 1 base, leaving 9 bases between the germline ends. The V gene's germline CDR1 is MNHNY and CDR2 SVGAGI (reference sequence). The CDR3 contains 15 residues. The CDR3 nucleotides are TGTGCCAGCAGTTACTCGGGCCAGGGGAACACTGAAGCTTTCTTT. This codes for CASSYSGQGNTEAFF.